The next 25 T cell receptor beta chains were all read from a single sample in a study of low-dose radiotherapy and immunotherapy resistance in tumors. Time point reported: before trial treatment. Alpha and beta chains were covered, as first-strand cDNA relied on TRAV- and TRBV-specific primers. TCRs were amplified for 15 to 25 PCR cycles with a constant-region primer and V-primer adapter. TCRdb independently ran MiXCR on the reads; one entry per CDR3 protein. The table has around 76,000 distinct CDR3 sequences, around 31% seen once. Sequencing was performed on PBMCs, taken before treatment. The receptors stem from a female donor with ovarian cancer.

This clonotype has more than one count but fewer than ten. This sequence joins TRBV2 and TRBJ2-2; 11 bases line up with TRBD2. The CDR3 is 16 residues long. V lost 2 bases to trimming and J lost 7 bases; unmatched junction nucleotides: 6. Germline CDR1 is SNHLY and CDR2 is FYNNEI. Here the CDR3 DNA reads TGTGCCAGCAGTGAAACTAGCGGGAGTTCGGGCGGGGAGCTGTTTTTT. Translated: CASSETSGSSGGELFF.

This clonotype was found many times. This sequence joins TRBV7-2 and TRBJ2-5; no reliable D call. V was trimmed by 5 bases and J by 5 bases, leaving 15 bases between them. Per germline, CDR1 SGHTA and CDR2 FQGNSA. The CDR3 extends over 14 amino acids. The CDR3 DNA is TGTGCCAGCAGCCGTACTTTACCTGGGGAGACCCAGTACTTC. Translated, it gives CASSRTLPGETQYF.

This clonotype occurred many times. This CDR3 reads CASRVVGVNTGELFF. The CDR3 coding sequence is TGTGCCAGTAGAGTAGTTGGTGTTAACACCGGGGAGCTGTTTTTT. The genes are TRBV19 and TRBJ2-2; D gene unclear. The V gene's germline CDR1 is LNHDA and CDR2 SQIVND (reference sequence). Trimming took off 6 bases at V and 2 bases at J, with 13 bases between the two ends. The CDR3 contains 15 residues. The full variable domain, completed using reference TRBV19 and TRBJ2-2, is DGGITQSPKYLFRKEGQNVTLSCEQNLNHDAMYWYRQDPGQGLRLIYYSQIVNDFQKGDIAEGYSVSREKKESFPLTVTSAQKNPTAFYLCASRVVGVNTGELFFGEGSRLTVL.

The V and J genes are TRBV7-6 and TRBJ2-2; 8 bases map to TRBD1. V was clipped by 5 bases and J by 4 bases; unmatched bases: 6. The germline V gene has CDR1 SGHVS and CDR2 FNYEAQ. The CDR3 totals 15 residues. DNA of the CDR3: TGTGCCAGCAGCACAGGACAGGGCGGCACCGGGGAGCTGTTTTTT. Translating it yields CASSTGQGGTGELFF. The full variable domain, completed using reference TRBV7-6 and TRBJ2-2, is GAGVSQSPRYKVTKRGQDVALRCDPISGHVSLYWYRQALGQGPEFLTYFNYEAQQDKSGLPNDRFSAERPEGSISTLTIQRTEQRDSAMYRCASSTGQGGTGELFFGEGSRLTVL.

This clonotype has more than one count but fewer than ten. It is unclear where the CDR3 begins or ends on the DNA, so no DNA is shown, and the CDR3 is as TCRdb lists it. The chain is built from TRBV6-2 or TRBV6-3 and TRBJ2-2; TRBD2, as called in the table, went unchecked against the DNA. The CDR3 contains 12 residues when both ends are counted. The V gene's germline CDR1 is MNHEY and CDR2 SVGEGT. Here the CDR3 reads CASWFGGELFFF.

In this sample, this clonotype turned up many times. The V gene is TRBV6-2 or TRBV6-3, the J gene TRBJ2-1; 7 bases fit TRBD2. Germline V gene lookup returns CDR1 MNHEY and CDR2 SVGEGT. V lost 0 bases and J lost 14; bases outside the gene matches: 7. The CDR3 runs to 13 residues. CDR3 coding DNA: TGTGCCAGCAGTTACTCCCCGGCGGGGAGGGAGTTCTTC. Amino acids: CASSYSPAGREFF.

The sample holds many counts of this clonotype. The chain has TRBV18 and TRBJ1-5, with 7 bases identical to TRBD1. Germline CDR1 KGHSH, CDR2 LQKENI. The CDR3 totals 17 residues. V shed 6 bases and J 0 bases; nucleotides not matched to a gene: 11. CDR3 in amino acids: CASSPEGTAYSNQPQHF. CDR3 coding DNA: TGTGCCAGCTCCCCCGAGGGGACAGCTTATAGCAATCAGCCCCAGCATTTT.

This clonotype was observed many times. CDR3 protein: CASSQDPRGAGYKDTGELFF. CDR3 DNA: TGCGCCAGCAGCCAAGATCCCAGAGGGGCGGGGTATAAGGACACCGGGGAGCTGTTTTTT. The chain uses TRBV4-1 and TRBJ2-2, with D perhaps TRBD2 (6 bases). Looked up from germline, CDR1 is MGHRA and CDR2 is YSYEKL. V lost 0 bases, J lost 3 bases, and 23 bases lay in between. The CDR3 extends over 20 amino acids.

The rearrangement joins TRBV2 to TRBJ2-5; 9 nucleotides agree with TRBD2. CDR1 is SNHLY and CDR2 is FYNNEI in the germline V gene. This CDR3 region has 16 residues. Trimming cost V 6 bases and J 1 base; bases outside gene matches: 9. This CDR3 reads CASSQIAGAAQETQYF. CDR3 in DNA: TGTGCCAGCAGCCAAATAGCGGGGGCCGCCCAAGAGACCCAGTACTTC.

In this sample, this clonotype turned up many times. The V call is TRBV10-2, the J call TRBJ2-3; 15 bases are a match to TRBD2. The ends lost 7 bases at V and 1 base at J; junction bases unmatched: 9. There are 18 residues in the CDR3. Germline CDR1 WSHSY, CDR2 SAAADI. CDR3 protein: CASTLWTSGRAGTDTQYF. DNA for the CDR3: TGCGCCAGCACCCTTTGGACTAGCGGGAGGGCCGGCACAGATACGCAGTATTTT.

This clonotype was detected ten times or more. This rearrangement joins TRBV11-3 to TRBJ2-3, with D perhaps TRBD2 (5 bases). Between the trimmed V and J ends, which lost 0 bases and 4 bases, there was a span of 17 bases. Looked up from germline, CDR1 is SGHNT and CDR2 is YENEEA. The CDR3 totals 17 residues. The CDR3 coding sequence is TGTGCCAGCAGCTTAGATTTCCGGGGAAATAGCCCAGATACGCAGTATTTT. This codes for CASSLDFRGNSPDTQYF.

This clonotype was seen at least ten times. V usage is TRBV7-2 and J usage is TRBJ2-5; 8 bases line up with TRBD1. The CDR3 covers 18 residues. V trimming: 5 bases; J trimming: 1 base; junction bases outside the gene matches: 15. The germline V gene has CDR1 SGHTA and CDR2 FQGNSA. The DNA of the CDR3 is TGTGCCAGCAGCAAGAGACAGGGGAAACTTGGGATCCAAGAGACCCAGTACTTC. It specifies CASSKRQGKLGIQETQYF.

This clonotype has more than one count but fewer than ten. The chain joins TRBV29-1 to TRBJ2-2, with TRBD1 matching 7 bases. The CDR3 consists of 14 residues. Germline V gene sequence: CDR1 SQVTM, CDR2 ANQGSEA. V was pared by 6 bases and J by 7 bases, with 11 bases of the junction left unmatched. The CDR3 nucleotides are TGCAGCGTCCCGACAGGGTCGGACAGCGGGGAGCTGTTTTTT. Amino acid sequence: CSVPTGSDSGELFF.

This clonotype was recorded at least ten times. This chain uses TRBV6-1 with TRBJ1-6; D remains unclear. V was shortened by 4 bases and J by 7 bases, with 14 bases between the two germline ends. Germline V gene data show CDR1 as MNHNS and CDR2 as SASEGT. The CDR3 has 15 residues. The CDR3 region is CASSGGTGKNSPLHF. The CDR3, as DNA: TGTGCCAGCAGTGGAGGAACGGGGAAGAATTCACCCCTCCACTTT.

This clonotype was counted at least ten times. This chain connects TRBV30 to TRBJ2-5; maybe TRBD2 (6 bases). The CDR3 runs to 14 residues. With 5 bases removed from V and 5 bases from J, the gap between germline ends came to 18 bases. Germline CDR1 reads GTSNPN; CDR2 reads SVGIG (reference sequence). As DNA, the CDR3 is TGTGCCTGGGGACTACGAGGCGGGACGGAGACCCAGTACTTC. Translating gives CAWGLRGGTETQYF.

V is TRBV29-1 and J is TRBJ2-7; no clear D. Trimming cost V 4 bases and J 1 base, with 8 bases left between them. The CDR3 has 12 amino acids. CDR1 is SQVTM and CDR2 is ANQGSEA in the germline V gene. The chain's CDR3 is CSVGVSSYEQYF. CDR3 nucleotide sequence: TGCAGCGTTGGGGTATCTTCCTACGAGCAGTACTTC.

This clonotype was observed many times. The chain recombines TRBV20-1 with TRBJ2-7, with D possibly TRBD2 on 6 matching bases. The CDR3 loop spans 13 amino acids. The germline CDR1 and CDR2 sequences are DFQATT and SNEGSKA (reference sequence). The V and J ends lost 6 bases and 5 bases respectively, with 17 bases between them. DNA for the CDR3: TGCAGTGCGGGGGGACGGAAGGCCCACGAGCAGTACTTC. It yields the protein CSAGGRKAHEQYF.

The genes are TRBV11-2 and TRBJ2-5; TRBD1 matches at 7 bases. The CDR3 totals 13 residues. Trimming cost V 3 bases and J 5 bases; bases outside gene matches: 3. Germline CDR1 SGHAT, CDR2 FQNNGV. CDR3 amino acids: CASSFRGLETQYF. The CDR3 DNA sequence: TGTGCCAGCAGCTTTAGGGGGCTGGAGACCCAGTACTTC.

This clonotype was seen at least ten times. The genes are TRBV29-1 and TRBJ2-3; TRBD1 might be the D (7 bases). Trimming stripped 7 bases from V and 3 bases from J, with 20 bases between. The germline CDR1 and CDR2 sequences are SQVTM and ANQGSEA. CDR3 length equals 15 residues. CDR3 protein: CSDLGGPGGTDTQYF. The CDR3, as DNA: TGCAGCGACCTAGGGGGGCCAGGGGGAACAGATACGCAGTATTTT.

This clonotype has ten or more counts. The chain is built from TRBV19 and TRBJ2-7, with 7 bases aligning to TRBD1. CDR1 and CDR2 (germline): LNHDA, SQIVND (reference sequence). The CDR3 totals 15 residues. J gave up 0 bases and V 5 bases, and 7 bases lay outside the gene matches. DNA for the CDR3: TGTGCCAGTAGTGCGACAGGGCAGGACTCCTACGAGCAGTACTTC. Translated, it gives CASSATGQDSYEQYF.

In this sample, this clonotype turned up many times. The CDR3 DNA sequence: TGTGCCAGCAGCTTAGCGGATACGCAGTATTTT. This translates into CASSLADTQYF. V is TRBV7-9 and J is TRBJ2-3; no reliable D call. The V gene's germline CDR1 is SEHNR and CDR2 FQNEAQ (reference sequence). V was pared by 0 bases and J by 6 bases, with 1 base between. The CDR3 consists of 11 residues.

This clonotype was observed many times. The rearrangement links TRBV6-2 or TRBV6-3 to TRBJ2-1, with 7 bases that match TRBD1. This CDR3 is 15 amino acids long. Per the germline V gene, CDR1 is MNHEY and CDR2 is SVGEGT. Trimming took 5 bases from V and 10 from J; bases not matched to a gene: 14. The CDR3 region is CASSQPGQPFSEQFF. As DNA, the CDR3 is TGTGCCAGCAGTCAGCCGGGACAGCCCTTTTCGGAGCAGTTCTTC.

This clonotype appeared a single time. At one end, the junction sequence differs from germline, possibly due to a read error. The rearrangement uses TRBV9 and TRBJ2-5; weak D call: TRBD1 (5 bases). This CDR3 has 16 residues. Looked up from germline, CDR1 is SGDLS and CDR2 is YYNGEE. The chain's CDR3 is CDSSALGRMDQETQYF. For the CDR3, the DNA is TGTGACAGCAGCGCCCTGGGGCGGATGGACCAAGAGACCCAGTACTTC.

The CDR3 DNA follows: TGTGCCAGCCAAGTAGGGACCTCCTTTGTCAATGAGCAGTTCTTC. Translating gives CASQVGTSFVNEQFF. The genes are TRBV7-9 and TRBJ2-1; D tentatively fits TRBD1 or TRBD2 (5 bases each). CDR1 is SEHNR, CDR2 FQNEAQ, per germline (reference sequence). V was shortened by 8 bases and J by 6 bases, with 20 bases between the two germline ends. The CDR3 spans 15 residues.

This clonotype was observed at least ten times. The chain recombines TRBV19 with TRBJ2-5; TRBD2 matches 11 bases. This CDR3 is 14 amino acids long. Germline-derived CDR1 and CDR2 are LNHDA and SQIVND (reference sequence). In nucleotides, the CDR3 is TGTGCGACGTCCGCTAGCGGGGGGCAAGAGACCCAGTACTTC. Amino acids: CATSASGGQETQYF. The full variable domain, with the rest looked up from reference TRBV19 and TRBJ2-5, is DGGITQSPKYLFRKEGQNVTLSCEQNLNHDAMYWYRQDPGQGLRLIYYSQIVNDFQKGDIAEGYSVSREKKESFPLTVTSAQKNPTAFYLCATSASGGQETQYFGPGTRLLVL.